The 10 T cell receptor beta chains listed next were all sequenced from one sample in a study of T cell responses to AZD1222 COVID-19 vaccine (dated by TCRdb to the early 2020s). Taken with the paper, the label for time point translates to: baseline before first vaccination. Libraries were prepared through the immunoSEQ multiplex PCR assay. The table comes from immuneACCESS by way of TCRdb, which keeps in-frame sequences with V and J called. Part of the clones is missing from these tables; in studies checked, under half for an unresolved V gene and the rest for unknown reasons. For this sample there are 78,000 or so clones; approximately 88% appear just once. Together, the top ten hold around 21% of the sample. Source: peripheral blood, taken on day 0 of AZD1222 vaccination. These receptors came from an adult in good health.

The chain has TRBV27 and TRBJ2-7; 11 bases match TRBD2. This CDR3 region has 14 residues. CDR1 is MNHEY and CDR2 is SMNVEV in the germline V gene (reference sequence). The junction had 6 bases not matched to a gene; V was cut back by 5 bases and J by 6 bases. The CDR3 DNA reads as TGTGCCAGCAGTCTACTAGCGGGAGTCAGCGAGCAGTACTTC. It codes for CASSLLAGVSEQYF.

The chain combines TRBV27 with TRBJ1-5; perhaps TRBD1 as D (5 bases). Germline CDR1 is MNHEY and CDR2 is SMNVEV (reference sequence). This CDR3 is 13 amino acids long. V lost 6 bases, J lost 9 bases, and 15 bases lay in between. CDR3 in DNA: TGTGCCAGCAGGGGGGACGCCGTGGGGCCCCAGCATTTT. Protein sequence: CASRGDAVGPQHF.

V usage is TRBV28 and J usage is TRBJ2-7; 9 bases match TRBD1. Trimming at V came to 7 bases and at J to 7 bases, leaving 11 bases not matched to a gene. Germline V lookup: CDR1 MDHEN, CDR2 SYDVKM. CDR3 length equals 14 residues. The CDR3 protein is CASKTGQGFGEQYF. In DNA, the CDR3 is TGTGCCAGCAAAACGGGACAGGGCTTTGGGGAGCAGTACTTC.

The chain carries TRBV3-1 (or the pseudogene TRBV3-2) and TRBJ2-1, with no clear D. The length of the CDR3 is 15 residues. Germline values: CDR1 LGHDT, CDR2 YNNKEL (reference sequence). Trimming took 5 bases from V and 0 from J, leaving 11 bases between them. The chain's CDR3 is CASSLTQSSYNEQFF. The CDR3 DNA sequence: TGTGCCAGCAGCTTGACTCAGAGCTCCTACAATGAGCAGTTCTTC.

This clone has just one count. V usage is TRBV12-3 or TRBV12-4 and J usage is TRBJ1-1; the D is unclear. The CDR3 runs to 13 residues. V lost 1 base to trimming and J lost 1 base, with 4 bases between them. For the CDR3, the DNA is TGTGCCAGCAGTTTAGGGGCGAACACTGAAGCTTTCTTT. Translated, it gives CASSLGANTEAFF.

The V call is TRBV9, the J call TRBJ2-1, with D possibly called TRBD1 or TRBD2 (6 bases each). Germline V lookup: CDR1 SGDLS, CDR2 YYNGEE. Trimming took 0 bases from V and 2 from J, leaving 9 bases between them. The length of the CDR3 is 15 residues. CDR3 sequence reads: CASSVGGGPYNEQFF. CDR3 DNA sequence: TGTGCCAGCAGCGTAGGAGGGGGGCCCTACAATGAGCAGTTCTTC. Together with reference TRBV9 and TRBJ2-1, the CDR3 gives the full variable domain: DSGVTQTPKHLITATGQRVTLRCSPRSGDLSVYWYQQSLDQGLQFLIQYYNGEERAKGNILERFSAQQFPDLHSELNLSSLELGDSALYFCASSVGGGPYNEQFFGPGTRLTVL.

This rearrangement joins TRBV5-1 to TRBJ1-3; no clear D. The CDR3 has 14 amino acids. Trimming pared 4 bases from V and 0 bases from J, leaving 8 bases between. Germline V gene data show CDR1 as SGHRS and CDR2 as YFSETQ. In DNA form, the CDR3 reads TGCGCCAGCAGCCAGACGGACTCTGGAAACACCATATATTTT. It encodes CASSQTDSGNTIYF.

The chain employs TRBV25-1 and TRBJ1-5; TRBD1 aligns across 8 bases. CDR1 is MGHDK and CDR2 is SYGVNS in the germline V gene. CDR3 length equals 14 residues. Trimming removed 5 bases from V and 5 bases from J; junction bases left unmatched: 5. In DNA form, the CDR3 reads TGTGCCAGCAGTAAAGGACAGGGATATCAGCCCCAGCATTTT. Translation: CASSKGQGYQPQHF.

The rearrangement uses TRBV6-2 or TRBV6-3 and TRBJ1-5; the D gene is possibly TRBD1 (5 bases). Trimming shortened V by 5 bases and J by 9 bases, and 17 bases separated the two germline ends. Germline lookup yields CDR1 MNHEY and CDR2 SVGEGT. This CDR3 has 14 amino acids. CDR3 residues: CASSRGTSQRPQHF. CDR3 sequence (DNA): TGTGCCAGCAGTCGGGGGACCTCACAGCGGCCCCAGCATTTT.

This clone has a handful of counts. The chain is built from TRBV14 and TRBJ2-7; TRBD1 agrees at 7 bases. The length of the CDR3 is 13 residues. CDR1 and CDR2 from the germline V gene are SGHDN and FVKESK. With 4 bases clipped from V and 7 bases from J, the junction kept 7 bases outside the gene matches. CDR3 in DNA: TGTGCCAGCAGCCCCCCCCGGGACAGAGAGCAGTACTTC. This encodes CASSPPRDREQYF.